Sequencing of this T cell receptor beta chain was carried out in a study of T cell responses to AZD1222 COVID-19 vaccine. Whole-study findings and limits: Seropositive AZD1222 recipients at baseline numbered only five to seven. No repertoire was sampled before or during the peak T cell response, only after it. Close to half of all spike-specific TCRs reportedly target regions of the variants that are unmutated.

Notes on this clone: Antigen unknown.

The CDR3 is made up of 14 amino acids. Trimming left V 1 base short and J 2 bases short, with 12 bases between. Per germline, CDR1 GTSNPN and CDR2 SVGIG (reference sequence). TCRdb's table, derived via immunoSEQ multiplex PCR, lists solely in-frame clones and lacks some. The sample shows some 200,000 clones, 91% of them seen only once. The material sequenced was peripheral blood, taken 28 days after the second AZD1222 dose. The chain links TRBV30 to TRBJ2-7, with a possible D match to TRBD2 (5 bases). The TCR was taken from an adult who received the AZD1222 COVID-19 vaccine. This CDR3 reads CAWSERSLAYEQYF. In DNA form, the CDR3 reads TGTGCCTGGAGTGAGCGGTCATTAGCCTACGAGCAGTACTTC.